This T cell receptor beta chain was observed in a study of blood T cells in healthy people across ages. Study results and caveats: From one million sequenced T cells, diversity estimates were lower bounds.

Next came a second PCR, run for about 7 to 12 cycles, which used a sample-barcoded 5' primer along with a J-beta primer mix. The template-switch adaptor, which had 12 random nucleotides, put a tag on each cDNA molecule. Each CDR3 protein gets one entry after TCRdb re-called the 5' RACE reads with MiXCR. Here the sample spans 800,000 to 1,000,000 distinct CDR3 sequences, about 44% being singletons. This clonotype was observed a handful of times. No antigen is known for it. Sequencing input: blood. The receptor was isolated from a man aged 25-40 years in good health.

Here the CDR3 reads CASRRRTYEQYF. CDR3 DNA sequence: TGTGCCAGCAGAAGAAGAACCTACGAGCAGTACTTC. The chain joins TRBV28 to TRBJ2-7; D ambiguous. Trimming took 6 bases from V and 2 from J, leaving 8 bases between them. CDR3 length: 12 amino acids. In germline, CDR1 is MDHEN, CDR2 SYDVKM.